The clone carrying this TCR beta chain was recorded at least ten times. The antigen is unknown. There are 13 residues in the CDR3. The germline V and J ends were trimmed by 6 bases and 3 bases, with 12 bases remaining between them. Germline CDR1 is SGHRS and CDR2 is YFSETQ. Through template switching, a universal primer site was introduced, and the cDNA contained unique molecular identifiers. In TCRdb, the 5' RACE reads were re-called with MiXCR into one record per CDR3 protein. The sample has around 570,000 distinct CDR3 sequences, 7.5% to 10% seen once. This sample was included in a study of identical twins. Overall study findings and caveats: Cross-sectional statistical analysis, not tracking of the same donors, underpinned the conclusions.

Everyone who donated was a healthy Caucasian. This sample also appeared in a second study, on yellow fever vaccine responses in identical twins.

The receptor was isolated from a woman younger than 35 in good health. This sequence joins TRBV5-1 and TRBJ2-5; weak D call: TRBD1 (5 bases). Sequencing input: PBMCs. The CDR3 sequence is CASKLIGEETQYF. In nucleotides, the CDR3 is TGCGCCAGCAAGTTGATAGGGGAAGAGACCCAGTACTTC.